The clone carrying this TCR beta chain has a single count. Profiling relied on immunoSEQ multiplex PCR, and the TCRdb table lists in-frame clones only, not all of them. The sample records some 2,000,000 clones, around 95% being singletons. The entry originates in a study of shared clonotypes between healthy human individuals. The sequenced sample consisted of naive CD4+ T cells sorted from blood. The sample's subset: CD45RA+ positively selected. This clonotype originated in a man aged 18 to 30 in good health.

CDR3 residues: CAWSAYRGSYNSPLHF. The DNA for the CDR3 is TGTGCCTGGAGTGCCTACAGGGGTTCCTATAATTCACCCCTCCACTTT. The chain is built from TRBV30 and TRBJ1-6, with 7 bases aligning to TRBD1. The CDR3 extends over 16 amino acids. J gave up 1 base and V 1 base, and 4 bases lay outside the gene matches. CDR1 GTSNPN and CDR2 SVGIG come from the germline V gene (reference sequence).